This TCR beta chain stems from a study of CD8 T cells in ankylosing spondylitis. Study-wide results and caveats: What seemed typical of ankylosing spondylitis blood was a TCR beta motif built from several highly homologous variants. Matched synovial fluid from ankylosing spondylitis patients was reported to be enriched for disease-linked clones. Some of these motif variants have turned up before, in reports on reactive arthritis synovial fluid and blood.

This clonotype was counted between two and nine times. Antigen unknown. Generation of TCR beta libraries employed quantitative 5'-RACE incorporating molecular barcodes. TCRdb passed the 5' RACE reads through MiXCR, listing each CDR3 protein once. The repertoire holds about 800,000 distinct CDR3 sequences, with approximately 12% as singletons. Germline V CDR1 and CDR2: MNHEY, SVGEGT. CDR3 length: 14 residues. Trimming left V 10 bases short and J 0 bases short, with 16 bases between. This chain joins TRBV6-2 or TRBV6-3 and TRBJ2-7, with D perhaps matching TRBD1 or TRBD2 (5 bases each). The source of this sequence is a male donor with ankylosing spondylitis. Material for sequencing was blood, either unsorted or a sorted T cell fraction (not recorded which). DNA of the CDR3: TGTGCCACCCTCCGGGACGGTTTCTCCTACGAGCAGTACTTC. Its translation: CATLRDGFSYEQYF.